Below, 17 T cell receptor beta chains from the same sample are listed, as sequenced in a study of cytomegalovirus exposure and HLA in healthy donors. The study ran its PCR with 60 Vbeta and 13 Jbeta primers. Assay used: immunoSEQ multiplex PCR; TCRdb lists only in-frame clones, some missing. The sample consists of roughly 100,000 clones, about three quarters of them appearing once. Source material: PBMCs. These receptors were taken from a male donor in good health and CMV-seronegative.

The chain carries TRBV6-4 and TRBJ2-7, with D perhaps matching TRBD1 (5 bases). Trimming removed 6 bases at V and 6 bases at J, with 9 bases between. This CDR3 spans 11 amino acids. Germline assignment: CDR1 MRHNA and CDR2 SNTAGT. The CDR3 protein is CASRKGPEQYF. The CDR3 bases are TGTGCCAGCAGGAAGGGGCCCGAGCAGTACTTC.

The chain uses TRBV7-9 and TRBJ2-1; 7 nucleotides agree with TRBD2. The J segment lost 0 bases and the V segment lost 5 bases, leaving 7 bases of the junction unmatched. This CDR3 is built from 16 residues. Per germline, CDR1 SEHNR and CDR2 FQNEAQ (reference sequence). DNA of the CDR3: TGTGCCAGCAGCCCCGGGGGGAGCCTCTCCTACAATGAGCAGTTCTTC. Its translation: CASSPGGSLSYNEQFF.

The CDR3 reads CASSQLSRGKNTEAFF. For the CDR3, the DNA is TGTGCCAGCAGTCAGCTGTCCAGGGGTAAGAACACTGAAGCTTTCTTT. This sequence joins TRBV27 and TRBJ1-1; possibly TRBD1 for D (6 bases). The CDR3 sequence is 16 residues long. The V gene's germline CDR1 is MNHEY and CDR2 SMNVEV (reference sequence). Trimming cost V 5 bases and J 1 base, with 17 bases left between them.

This clone has a single count. CDR3 bases: TGCGCCAGCAGCCTCAGTAGCGGGAGTTACGAGCAGTACTTC. As protein: CASSLSSGSYEQYF. The chain employs TRBV4-3 and TRBJ2-7; 9 bases are shared with TRBD2. J was trimmed by 4 bases and V by 4 bases; bases with no gene match: 5. This CDR3 has 14 residues. The V gene's germline CDR1 is LGHNA and CDR2 YSLEER.

The chain links TRBV19 to TRBJ2-5; 8 bases line up with TRBD2. The ends lost 1 base at V and 2 bases at J; junction bases unmatched: 3. Germline V lookup: CDR1 LNHDA, CDR2 SQIVND (reference sequence). The length of the CDR3 is 15 residues. CDR3 in amino acids: CASSIGTSPQETQYF. CDR3 DNA sequence: TGTGCCAGTAGTATAGGGACTAGCCCGCAAGAGACCCAGTACTTC.

The V call is TRBV5-1, the J call TRBJ2-7; TRBD2 might be the D (7 bases). The V gene's germline CDR1 is SGHRS and CDR2 YFSETQ. Trimming removed 8 bases from V and 6 bases from J, with 30 bases in between. The CDR3 consists of 17 residues. The CDR3 spells CASFRGGMVRDTGEQYF. The DNA for the CDR3 is TGCGCCAGTTTCAGGGGAGGGATGGTGCGGGACACCGGCGAGCAGTACTTC.

This CDR3 reads CAWSKENSPLHF. The CDR3 coding sequence is TGTGCCTGGAGTAAGGAGAATTCACCCCTCCACTTT. The chain uses TRBV30 and TRBJ1-6; D not certain. Trimming removed 2 bases at V and 7 bases at J, with 6 bases between. This CDR3 comprises 12 residues. In germline, CDR1 is GTSNPN, CDR2 SVGIG (reference sequence). Looking up the rest from reference TRBV30 and TRBJ1-6 gives the full variable domain: SQTIHQWPATLVQPVGSPLSLECTVEGTSNPNLYWYRQAAGRGLQLLFYSVGIGQISSEVPQNLSASRPQDRQFILSSKKLLLSDSGFYLCAWSKENSPLHFGNGTRLTVT.

The CDR3 loop reads CATKLAGGREQYF. CDR3 in DNA: TGCGCCACCAAACTAGCGGGAGGGAGGGAGCAGTACTTC. The rearrangement links TRBV5-1 to TRBJ2-5; TRBD2 matches 13 bases. Germline V gives CDR1 SGHRS, CDR2 YFSETQ. CDR3 length equals 13 residues. With 9 bases clipped from V and 11 bases from J, the junction kept 10 bases outside the gene matches.

This chain links TRBV7-8 with TRBJ1-5; perhaps TRBD1 as D (5 bases). V lost 5 bases, J lost 4 bases, and 15 bases lay in between. The CDR3 covers 15 residues. CDR1 SGHVS and CDR2 FQNEAQ come from the germline V gene. The CDR3 bases are TGTGCCAGCAGCCAGCGTAGGGACTTTAATCAGCCCCAGCATTTT. Translating gives CASSQRRDFNQPQHF. The variable domain in full, with the rest retrieved from reference TRBV7-8 and TRBJ1-5, is GAGVSQSPRYKVAKRGQDVALRCDPISGHVSLFWYQQALGQGPEFLTYFQNEAQLDKSGLPSDRFFAERPEGSVSTLKIQRTQQEDSAVYLCASSQRRDFNQPQHFGDGTRLSIL.

This clone was picked up a small number of times. A much larger clone is a single base away; this may be a read error. The chain recombines TRBV5-4 with TRBJ1-5; TRBD1 aligns across 9 bases. The V gene's germline CDR1 is SGHNT and CDR2 YYREEE (reference sequence). V lost 4 bases, J lost 4 bases, and 6 bases stayed unmatched. The CDR3 is 15 amino acids. DNA for the CDR3: TGTGCCAGCAGCCCGGGGACAGGGAGTAATCAGCCCCAGCATTTT. Protein sequence: CASSPGTGSNQPQHF. Combining the CDR3 with reference TRBV5-4 and TRBJ1-5 gives the whole variable domain ETGVTQSPTHLIKTRGQQVTLRCSSQSGHNTVSWYQQALGQGPQFIFQYYREEENGRGNFPPRFSGLQFPNYSSELNVNALELDDSALYLCASSPGTGSNQPQHFGDGTRLSIL.

A few counts support this clone. The rearrangement uses TRBV5-1 and TRBJ1-1; TRBD1 agrees at 10 bases. Germline loops: CDR1 SGHRS, CDR2 YFSETQ. V dropped 4 bases and J dropped 4; count of bases not matched to a gene: 13. This CDR3 comprises 17 residues. The CDR3: CASSPDRGRGVGTEAFF. The CDR3 nucleotides are TGCGCCAGCAGCCCTGACAGGGGGCGTGGAGTTGGCACTGAAGCTTTCTTT.

CDR3 DNA: TGCAGCGTGGGACAGGGTGGGATCGGGGAGACCCAGTACTTC. This translates into CSVGQGGIGETQYF. The chain links TRBV29-1 to TRBJ2-5; 9 nucleotides agree with TRBD1. The CDR3 length is 14 residues. V lost 6 bases to trimming and J lost 5 bases; unmatched junction nucleotides: 10. CDR1 SQVTM and CDR2 ANQGSEA come from the germline V gene.

V is TRBV7-3 and J is TRBJ2-3; TRBD2 aligns across 13 bases. Germline assignment: CDR1 SGHTA and CDR2 FQGTGA. J lost 2 bases, V lost 4 bases, and 3 bases had no gene match. The CDR3 spans 16 residues. CDR3: CASSSGLAGDTDTQYF. CDR3 sequence (DNA): TGTGCCAGCAGCTCCGGACTAGCGGGAGACACAGATACGCAGTATTTT.

This chain links TRBV28 with TRBJ2-3, with TRBD2 identical over 7 bases. The CDR3 has 15 amino acids. The J segment lost 3 bases and the V segment lost 6 bases, leaving 9 bases of the junction unmatched. Germline V CDR1 and CDR2: MDHEN, SYDVKM. The CDR3 DNA is TGTGCCAGCAGCTTAACTGGCGGGAGAACAGATACGCAGTATTTT. Translated: CASSLTGGRTDTQYF.

V gene TRBV11-3 combines with J gene TRBJ1-1; TRBD1 matches at 7 bases. Germline V CDR1 and CDR2: SGHNT, YENEEA. The CDR3 extends over 13 amino acids. V shed 8 bases and J 1 base; nucleotides not matched to a gene: 4. In DNA, the CDR3 is TGTGCCAGCTCGGGACAGCCGAACACTGAAGCTTTCTTT. Encoded protein: CASSGQPNTEAFF.

The chain combines TRBV19 with TRBJ2-4; 7 bases fit TRBD1. V was clipped by 4 bases and J by 5 bases; unmatched bases: 11. The germline V gene encodes CDR1 LNHDA and CDR2 SQIVND (reference sequence). The CDR3 loop spans 16 amino acids. The CDR3 coding sequence is TGTGCCAGTAGTAGAGGACAGGAAAATCCCCAAAACATTCAGTACTTC. This translates into CASSRGQENPQNIQYF. The full variable domain, completed using reference TRBV19 and TRBJ2-4, is DGGITQSPKYLFRKEGQNVTLSCEQNLNHDAMYWYRQDPGQGLRLIYYSQIVNDFQKGDIAEGYSVSREKKESFPLTVTSAQKNPTAFYLCASSRGQENPQNIQYFGAGTRLSVL.

The chain is built from TRBV5-6 and TRBJ2-7; the D gene is possibly TRBD2 (6 bases). With 2 bases removed from V and 3 bases from J, the gap between germline ends came to 12 bases. Germline V gene data show CDR1 as SGHDT and CDR2 as YYEEEE. The CDR3 is made up of 14 amino acids. The CDR3 is CASSFGGGLYEQYF. The DNA of the CDR3 is TGTGCCAGCAGCTTCGGGGGAGGACTCTACGAGCAGTACTTC.